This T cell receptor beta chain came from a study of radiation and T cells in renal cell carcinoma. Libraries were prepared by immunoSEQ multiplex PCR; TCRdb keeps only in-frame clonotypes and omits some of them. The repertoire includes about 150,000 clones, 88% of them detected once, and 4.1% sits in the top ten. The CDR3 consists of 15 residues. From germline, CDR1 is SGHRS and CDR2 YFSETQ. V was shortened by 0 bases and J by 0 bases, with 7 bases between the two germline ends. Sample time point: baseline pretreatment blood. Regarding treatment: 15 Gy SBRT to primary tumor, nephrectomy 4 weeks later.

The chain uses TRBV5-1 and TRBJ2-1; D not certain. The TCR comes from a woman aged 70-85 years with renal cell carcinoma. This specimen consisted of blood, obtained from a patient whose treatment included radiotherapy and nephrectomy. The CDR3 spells CASSLEASSYNEQFF. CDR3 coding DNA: TGCGCCAGCAGCTTGGAGGCTAGCTCCTACAATGAGCAGTTCTTC.